These T cell receptor beta chains were read from a single sample in a study of CD8+ T cells in alopecia areata. The method was immunoSEQ multiplex PCR; TCRdb's version includes in-frame clones alone and lacks a portion of them. The sample lists around 200,000 clones; roughly 60% were seen once. Sequencing was performed on CD4+ T cells sorted from blood, taken at week 0. The receptors derive from a human donor with alopecia areata. Each CDR3 is given with its conserved first and last residue. A D gene is named only where the DNA matches it firmly. A clone size is listed for some rows: how often the clone was seen (once, few, many), or a class if it is expanded.

v_gene	d_gene	j_gene	abundance	CDR3nt	CDR3aa
TRBV2	NA	TRBJ2-1	NA	TGTGCCAGCACAAGCGACACTCACAATGAGCAGTTCTTC	CASTSDTHNEQFF
TRBV6-5	NA	TRBJ1-5	NA	TGTGCCAGCAGTTACTCGGGGGGGAATCAGCCCCAGCATTTT	CASSYSGGNQPQHF
TRBV29-1	NA	TRBJ2-3	NA	TGCAGCGTTGGGGTGGTAGATACGCAGTATTTT	CSVGVVDTQYF
TRBV14	NA	TRBJ2-7	NA	TGTGCCAGCAGCTTTACGGGGGCCGGATACGAGCAGTACTTC	CASSFTGAGYEQYF
TRBV30	NA	TRBJ2-7	NA	TGTGCCTGTTGGACCGGGACATTCTCCTACGAGCAGTACTTC	CACWTGTFSYEQYF
TRBV29-1	NA	TRBJ2-7	NA	TGCAGCGTTGGGGGACGGAACTCCTACGAGCAGTACTTC	CSVGGRNSYEQYF
TRBV4-3	NA	TRBJ1-5	NA	TGCGCCAGCAGCCAAGAAATAAATCAGCCCCAGCATTTT	CASSQEINQPQHF
TRBV10-3	TRBD2	TRBJ2-7	medium-sized	TGTGCCATCAGTGAGTCGGGAGGGGTCGAGTACTTC	CAISESGGVEYF
TRBV29-1	NA	TRBJ2-3	NA	TGCAGCGTTGAAAGCACAGATACGCAGTATTTT	CSVESTDTQYF
TRBV29-1	NA	TRBJ2-7	NA	TGCAGCGTTCTTGGGCAGGGTCTGCACGAGCAGTACTTC	CSVLGQGLHEQYF
TRBV30	TRBD1	TRBJ1-2	NA	TGTGCCTGGAGCCCCGGACAGGTTGGTGACTATGGCTACACCTTC	CAWSPGQVGDYGYTF
TRBV13	NA	TRBJ2-5	few	TGTGCCAGCAGCGCAGAAAGACGGGAGACCCAGTACTTC	CASSAERRETQYF
TRBV7-9	TRBD2	TRBJ2-1	once	TGTGCCAGCAGCTTAACAGCGGGGGGGCTAAGTGAGCAGTTCTTC	CASSLTAGGLSEQFF
TRBV2	TRBD1	TRBJ2-3	NA	TGTGCCAGCATCGGACAGGGAGCAGATACGCAGTATTTT	CASIGQGADTQYF
TRBV5-1	TRBD2	TRBJ2-7	once	TGCGCCAGCAGCGGCGGGGGAACCTACGAGCAGTACTTC	CASSGGGTYEQYF
TRBV29-1	NA	TRBJ2-1	NA	TGCAGCGTTGGAGCTGTTGAGCAGTTCTTC	CSVGAVEQFF
TRBV25-1	NA	TRBJ1-5	once	TGTGCCAGCAGCGGGACGAGCAATCAGCCCCAGCATTTT	CASSGTSNQPQHF
TRBV29-1	NA	TRBJ1-1	NA	TGCAGCGTTGACGGACCCAATCCAACCTTGAACACTGAAGCTTTCTTT	CSVDGPNPTLNTEAFF
TRBV18	NA	TRBJ2-1	NA	TGTGCCAGCTCAGATCAGGGACTGCAATTAACTGAGCAGTTCTTC	CASSDQGLQLTEQFF
TRBV29-1	NA	TRBJ2-1	NA	TGCAGCTTCAGGGGCAATGAGCAGTTCTTC	CSFRGNEQFF
TRBV10-3	TRBD2	TRBJ2-3	NA	TGTGCCATCAGTCCCGGACTAGCGGGGAGCACAGATACGCAGTATTTT	CAISPGLAGSTDTQYF
TRBV19	TRBD1	TRBJ2-7	few	TGTGCCAGTCGGACCGGGACAGGAGCTCGCGAGCAGTACTTC	CASRTGTGAREQYF
TRBV29-1	NA	TRBJ2-3	NA	TGCAGCGTTTTTCGCACAGATACGCAGTATTTT	CSVFRTDTQYF
TRBV10-3	TRBD1	TRBJ1-6	NA	TGTGCCATCAGTGTAGGACAGGGAAATTCACCCCTCCACTTT	CAISVGQGNSPLHF
TRBV5-1	NA	TRBJ2-5	NA	TGCGCCAGCAGCTTCTTCGGACAGCAAGAGACCCAGTACTTC	CASSFFGQQETQYF
TRBV2	NA	TRBJ2-3	once	TGTGCCAGCAGGGACAACACAGATACGCAGTATTTT	CASRDNTDTQYF
TRBV29-1	NA	TRBJ2-1	NA	TGCAGCGTTGCAATGGGCTCCTACAATGAGCAGTTCTTC	CSVAMGSYNEQFF
TRBV7-2	NA	TRBJ2-3	NA	TGTGCCAGCAGCTTGGACGGAGTAAGAGATACGCAGTATTTT	CASSLDGVRDTQYF
TRBV11-3	NA	TRBJ2-5	NA	TGTGCCAGCAGCCGGACACCACAAGAGACCCAGTACTTC	CASSRTPQETQYF
TRBV29-1	NA	TRBJ2-6	NA	TGCAGCGTTGTTTTATCGGTTGGGGCCAACGTCCTGACTTTC	CSVVLSVGANVLTF
TRBV5-1	NA	TRBJ2-6	NA	TGCGCCAGCAGTTCCGGGACGGCCGATAAGGGGGCCAACGTCCTGACTTTC	CASSSGTADKGANVLTF
TRBV6-5	NA	TRBJ1-1	once	TGTGCCAGCAGTTACGATCGGCAGAAGGTCGAAGCTTTCTTT	CASSYDRQKVEAFF
TRBV9	NA	TRBJ1-5	once	TGTGCCAGCAGCGTAGAGGTGAATCAGCCCCAGCATTTT	CASSVEVNQPQHF
TRBV27	NA	TRBJ2-5	NA	TGTGCCAGCAGTTTCAGTCGGCGGGAGACCCAGTACTTC	CASSFSRRETQYF
TRBV7-2	TRBD2	TRBJ2-7	NA	TGTGCCAGCAGCTTAGGTAGCGGGCCCAACTACGAGCAGTACTTC	CASSLGSGPNYEQYF
TRBV7-2	TRBD1	TRBJ1-1	few	TGTGCCAGCACCCAACCGCGGGACAGACCTATGAACACTGAAGCTTTCTTT	CASTQPRDRPMNTEAFF
TRBV7-2	TRBD1	TRBJ1-6	NA	TGTGCCAGCAGGAGGGACAGGACCAATTCACCCCTCCACTTT	CASRRDRTNSPLHF
TRBV5-1	TRBD2	TRBJ2-1	few	TGCGCCAGCAGCCTCGGGACTAGCGGGGGTTTGTACAATGAGCAGTTCTTC	CASSLGTSGGLYNEQFF
TRBV4-3	NA	TRBJ2-5	many	TGCGCCAGCAGCCAATTTCGTGGAGGTACAGGGAGTCAAGAGACCCAGTACTTC	CASSQFRGGTGSQETQYF
TRBV29-1	NA	TRBJ1-2	few	TGCAGCGTTCAGGAAAGCTATGGCTACACCTTC	CSVQESYGYTF
TRBV11-2	TRBD1	TRBJ2-4	NA	TGTGCCAGCAGCTCGACAAACAGGGGGTTGGGGAAAAACATTCAGTACTTC	CASSSTNRGLGKNIQYF
TRBV29-1	NA	TRBJ2-3	NA	TGCAGCGTTGATCGGACAAGCACAGATACGCAGTATTTT	CSVDRTSTDTQYF